Listed below are T cell receptor beta chains from one sample, sequenced in a study of shared clonotypes between healthy human individuals. The table came from immunoSEQ multiplex PCR; TCRdb's copy has only in-frame clones and leaves some out. The table has fewer than 600,000 clones, approximately 71% seen once. Sequencing used PBMCs. Receptor source: a woman in her forties in good health. Some clones in this sample may be carry-over from other donors' samples. Each CDR3 is given with its conserved first and last residue. The D gene is left open where the match is weak. Some rows have no size entry. The others give once, few or many, or a class for an expanded clone.

v_call	j_call	clone_size	d_call	cdr3_aa	cdr3_nt
TRBV2	TRBJ2-5	.	.	CASSEIRGGETQYF	TGTGCCAGCAGTGAAATCCGGGGTGGAGAGACCCAGTACTTC
TRBV27	TRBJ1-4	.	TRBD1	CASSLRGTGVHATNEKLFF	TGTGCCAGCAGTTTAAGGGGGACAGGGGTCCATGCAACTAATGAAAAACTGTTTTTT
TRBV13	TRBJ1-1	.	.	CASSSKGYYNPEAFF	TGTGCCAGCAGCTCGAAGGGGTATTACAATCCTGAAGCTTTCTTT
TRBV6-5	TRBJ2-7	.	.	CASRDTGNYEQYF	TGTGCCAGCAGAGATACAGGGAATTACGAGCAGTACTTC
TRBV2	TRBJ2-1	.	.	CASRSRAPFYNEQFF	TGTGCCAGCAGGTCCCGGGCCCCCTTTTACAATGAGCAGTTCTTC
TRBV12-5	TRBJ2-1	.	.	CASGASGGREQFF	TGTGCTAGTGGTGCGTCAGGGGGGAGGGAGCAGTTCTTC
TRBV23-1	TRBJ1-2	.	.	CASSQGNRGQTKSFCGYTF	TGCGCCAGCAGTCAGGGGAACCGAGGACAAACAAAGAGTTTCTGTGGCTACACCTTC
TRBV5-6	TRBJ2-1	.	TRBD2	CASSGTSGAYNEQFF	TGTGCCAGCAGCGGAACTAGCGGAGCCTACAATGAGCAGTTCTTC
TRBV4-1	TRBJ2-1	.	TRBD1	CASSPRGQVLGNEQFF	TGCGCCAGCAGCCCCCGGGGACAGGTCTTAGGCAATGAGCAGTTCTTC
TRBV5-3	TRBJ2-3	.	TRBD2	CARSQRTSGRATDTQYF	TGTGCCAGAAGCCAGAGGACTAGCGGGAGGGCCACAGATACGCAGTATTTT
TRBV5-4	TRBJ1-5	.	TRBD1	CASSPGTGTNQPQHF	TGTGCCAGCAGCCCCGGGACAGGGACCAATCAGCCCCAGCATTTT
TRBV4-1	TRBJ1-3	.	.	CASSQDWTNGNTIYF	TGCGCCAGCAGCCAAGACTGGACGAATGGAAACACCATATATTTT
TRBV5-4	TRBJ2-7	many	.	CASSLGAGLGEQYF	TGTGCCAGCAGCTTGGGGGCAGGGTTGGGCGAGCAGTACTTC
TRBV9	TRBJ2-5	.	TRBD1	CASSVAPGQGATTQYF	TGTGCCAGCAGCGTAGCCCCGGGACAGGGGGCCACGACCCAGTACTTC
TRBV7-9	TRBJ2-3	many	TRBD2	CASSLALAGATTDTQYF	TGTGCCAGCAGCTTAGCACTAGCGGGAGCTACCACAGATACGCAGTATTTT
TRBV28	TRBJ2-5	many	TRBD1	CASSRQGLETQYF	TGTGCCAGCAGTAGACAGGGGCTCGAGACCCAGTACTTC
TRBV29-1	TRBJ2-3	few	TRBD2	CSTRSSSGSTDTQYF	TGCAGCACCCGCTCCTCTAGCGGTAGCACAGATACGCAGTATTTT
TRBV10-3	TRBJ2-1	.	TRBD2	CAISESELAFYNEQFF	TGTGCCATCAGTGAGTCAGAACTAGCGTTTTACAATGAGCAGTTCTTC
TRBV30	TRBJ2-3	.	.	CAWRGGADTQYF	TGTGCCTGGAGGGGGGGCGCAGATACGCAGTATTTT
TRBV12-2	TRBJ1-6	.	.	CASRKYPGADNSPLHF	TGTGCAAGTCGCAAATATCCGGGAGCGGATAATTCACCCCTCCACTTT
TRBV7-8	TRBJ1-4	.	.	CASSPRDNQKLFF	TGTGCCAGCAGCCCTCGGGACAATCAAAAACTGTTTTTT
TRBV19	TRBJ2-1	.	TRBD1	CASSLTGGYNEQFF	TGTGCCAGTAGTTTGACAGGGGGGTACAATGAGCAGTTCTTC
TRBV28	TRBJ2-5	once	TRBD2	CASSWTSGRSRETQYF	TGTGCCAGCAGTTGGACTAGCGGGAGATCGAGAGAGACCCAGTACTTC
TRBV7-6	TRBJ2-1	.	TRBD2	CASSSTSGGGSEQFF	TGTGCCAGCAGCTCCACTAGCGGTGGGGGAAGTGAGCAGTTCTTC
TRBV6-6	TRBJ1-1	.	.	CASSATRGTEAFF	TGTGCCAGCAGTGCGACCCGCGGAACTGAAGCTTTCTTT
TRBV7-9	TRBJ1-4	.	.	CASTWGVRGNEKLFF	TGTGCCAGCACCTGGGGGGTGAGGGGTAATGAAAAACTGTTTTTT
TRBV14	TRBJ2-6	.	.	CASSQSSGANVLTF	TGTGCCAGCAGCCAAAGTTCTGGGGCCAACGTCCTGACTTTC
TRBV9	TRBJ1-5	once	TRBD1	CASSVGTGDQPQHF	TGTGCCAGCAGCGTAGGGACAGGGGATCAGCCCCAGCATTTT
TRBV2	TRBJ1-2	.	.	CASRRGTLFGYTF	TGTGCCAGCAGGAGGGGTACCCTTTTTGGCTACACCTTC
TRBV2	TRBJ2-1	.	.	CASSLSGGNYNEQFF	TGTGCCAGCAGTCTCTCCGGAGGGAACTACAATGAGCAGTTCTTC
TRBV6-5	TRBJ1-4	.	.	CASSSGVEVAKLFF	TGTGCCAGCAGTTCCGGGGTCGAGGTTGCAAAACTGTTTTTT
TRBV7-8	TRBJ2-1	.	.	CASSTQLNPLHEQFF	TGTGCCAGCAGCACACAACTAAATCCGTTGCATGAGCAGTTCTTC
TRBV7-7	TRBJ2-2	.	TRBD2	CASSSTSVQNTGELFF	TGTGCTAGCAGTTCCACTAGCGTCCAAAACACCGGGGAGCTGTTTTTT
TRBV10-3	TRBJ2-5	.	TRBD1	CAISGQGSETQYF	TGTGCCATCAGTGGACAGGGTTCGGAGACCCAGTACTTC
TRBV18	TRBJ2-7	.	.	CASSPQGMVEQYF	TGTGCCAGCTCACCACAGGGGATGGTCGAGCAGTACTTC
TRBV2	TRBJ1-2	.	.	CASSQRAATNYGYTF	TGTGCCAGCAGTCAGAGGGCGGCTACTAACTATGGCTACACCTTC
TRBV18	TRBJ2-1	.	.	CASSPANYNEQFF	TGTGCCAGCTCACCAGCCAATTACAATGAGCAGTTCTTC
TRBV10-3	TRBJ2-3	.	.	CAISLGGTLDTQYF	TGTGCCATCTCCCTGGGCGGAACTTTAGATACGCAGTATTTT
TRBV4-1	TRBJ2-5	.	TRBD1	CASSQASGTEQETQYF	TGCGCCAGCAGCCAGGCCTCCGGGACAGAGCAAGAGACCCAGTACTTC
TRBV7-3	TRBJ2-1	once	TRBD2	CASSFASGRNNEQFF	TGTGCCAGCAGCTTCGCTAGCGGGAGGAACAATGAGCAGTTCTTC
TRBV7-6	TRBJ2-7	.	.	CASSSYQSYEQYF	TGTGCCAGCAGCTCCTACCAGTCCTACGAGCAGTACTTC
TRBV10-3	TRBJ2-2	.	.	CAISGQDGELFF	TGTGCCATCAGTGGTCAGGACGGGGAGCTGTTTTTT
TRBV18	TRBJ1-5	.	.	CASSLRESNQPQHF	TGTGCCAGCTCCCTCAGGGAAAGCAATCAGCCCCAGCATTTT